What follows is one T cell receptor beta chain and its context. A sample-barcoded 5' primer and a J-beta primer mix were used in a second PCR of about 6 to 12 cycles. CDR3-containing paired-end reads numbering at least 2.5 million came from each sample. TCRdb independently ran MiXCR on the 5' RACE reads; one entry per CDR3 protein. The repertoire holds 650,000 to 700,000 distinct CDR3 sequences, 45% to 60% seen once, with 13% in the top ten. Donors ranged from roughly 6 to 90 years old and were healthy Caucasians in Russia. The data derive from a study of blood T cells in healthy people across ages. The trim removed 6 bases at V and 4 bases at J, leaving 5 bases unmatched. CDR3 length: 14 amino acids. Germline V lookup: CDR1 SGHTA, CDR2 FQGNSA.

Sequencing input: blood. The receptor comes from a woman older than 75 in good health. The rearrangement uses TRBV7-2 and TRBJ2-3; 9 nucleotides align to TRBD1. This CDR3 reads CASRYTGGADTQYF. Here the CDR3 DNA reads TGTGCCAGCAGATACACAGGGGGCGCAGATACGCAGTATTTT.